The T cell receptor (beta chain) under discussion was sequenced for a study of T cell responses to AZD1222 COVID-19 vaccine (dated by TCRdb to the early 2020s). At the level of the whole study: Because spike-specific TCR depth and breadth did not differ between the two schedules, AZD1222 recipients who got a second dose at roughly 4 weeks were pooled with those who got a second dose at roughly 12 weeks. Trial participants were enrolled into age subgroups of 18-55, 56-69 and 70-plus years, which contained about 150, 28 and 57 TCR-sequenced participants, respectively. A total of around 240 trial participants underwent TCR sequencing, of whom nearly 210 received two doses of AZD1222 and about 25 received two doses of the MenACWY control vaccine.

The V end loses 4 bases and the J end loses 4 bases, and a stretch of 17 bases separates them. The germline V gene provides CDR1 SGHTA and CDR2 FQGTGA. There are 16 amino acids in the CDR3, from cysteine to phenylalanine inclusive. Only the CDR3 region is kept as DNA, spanning 48 bases read in frame from base 1. This specimen's time point label, per the study, means: baseline before first vaccination. Vaccinee samples were obtained from the UK trials COV001 and COV002, which included a single-blind randomized controlled phase 2/3 trial of AZD1222 (ChAdOx1 nCoV-19) in healthy adults. For TCRbeta chain sequencing, PBMC samples were collected from trial participants at day 0 and at day 28 after the second dose. Overall results and qualifications from the work: Conclusions about previously exposed vaccinees were limited because only a handful of AZD1222 recipients were SARS-CoV-2 seropositive at baseline. Because no day 14 peak-response samples were available, repertoires were characterized only after the peak T cell response. Reportedly, close to half of the unique spike-specific TCRs recognized epitopes lying outside the regions that are mutated in the B.1.351 and B.1.1.7 variants. The 56-69-year group was small, and its depth increase did not reach significance, likely because of low power. Spike-specific TCR breadth and depth rose significantly after two AZD1222 doses compared with day 0 and with MenACWY recipients. The whole spike protein was spanned by vaccine-associated CD4 TCRs, and dominant responses were seen in regions 160-218 and 743-854. Participants were mostly white British, with more females than males. The authors suggested clonal diversity may have been underestimated.

The CDR3 regions of human TCRbeta chains were subjected to immunosequencing. The published analysis was carried out like this. Repertoire TCRs were matched against a reference library of SARS-CoV-2-specific TCRs generated with the MIRA antigen-specificity platform. Breadth meant the fraction of unique TCRs that were SARS-CoV-2-associated, whereas depth meant the fraction of total T cells that were SARS-CoV-2-associated. Each spike-specific TCR was assigned to its reactive spike region and to a CD4 or CD8 class using the MIRA data. Log10-transformed breadth and depth values were compared by one-way ANOVA with Sidak's multiple comparisons tests. TCRdb's version of the immuneACCESS table is confined to in-frame rearrangements and falls short of the full clone set. An unresolved V gene accounts for under half of the shortfall where checked; the remainder is of unknown origin. V, J and clone size reflect that table, while D and trimming were determined from the DNA. The sample yields 200,000 or so clones; 90% to 95% were counted once. Of the sample, over 7.5% is held by the ten largest clones.

Only one count was recorded for this clone. This receptor's antigen is unknown. Base qualities were left out, and no much larger clone turns up one base away. This receptor chain uses TRBV7-3 and TRBJ2-1; the D gene identity is not certain. The receptor was isolated from an adult in good health. Sequenced here: peripheral blood, sampled on day 0 of AZD1222 vaccination. Read as DNA, the sequence is TGTGCCAGCAGCTCCGTCCAGACCCCGAAGTACAATGAGCAGTTCTTC. Its translation reads: CASSSVQTPKYNEQFF.